The 25 T cell receptor beta chains listed next were all sequenced from one sample in a study of cytomegalovirus exposure and HLA in healthy donors. Vbeta (60) and Jbeta (13) primers were used in the PCR. Assay: immunoSEQ multiplex PCR; the TCRdb copy retains only in-frame clones and omits some. In total, the table holds about 160,000 clones. The sample consisted of PBMCs. These receptors all come from a woman aged 60 to 75 in good health and CMV-seronegative.

The J gene is TRBJ2-1, the V gene TRBV10-3; D is ambiguous. Germline loops: CDR1 ENHRY, CDR2 SYGVKD. Trimming shortened V by 0 bases and J by 4 bases, and 4 bases separated the two germline ends. The CDR3 spans 13 residues. CDR3 coding DNA: TGTGCCATCAGTGAGTCCCCTTACAATGAGCAGTTCTTC. Translation: CAISESPYNEQFF.

The chain recombines TRBV6-5 with TRBJ1-4; weak D call: TRBD1 (6 bases). Trimming pared 7 bases from V and 10 bases from J, leaving 22 bases between. CDR1 and CDR2 (germline): MNHEY, SVGAGI. The CDR3 sequence is 15 residues long. CDR3 bases: TGTGCCAGCAACAAACAGGGATCTGGGATTGGAAAACTGTTTTTT. Translating it yields CASNKQGSGIGKLFF.

CDR3 sequence: CASTMDYPRDNCEQFF. For the CDR3, the DNA is TGTGCCAGCACAATGGATTACCCCCGGGACAACTGTGAGCAGTTCTTC. The J gene is TRBJ2-1, the V gene TRBV7-9, with D possibly TRBD1 on 6 matching bases. Germline V gene data show CDR1 as SEHNR and CDR2 as FQNEAQ (reference sequence). The ends were cut back, 7 bases at V and 9 bases at J, with 25 bases in the middle. This CDR3 region has 16 residues.

Notes on this clone: Compared with germline, one end of the junction differs, possibly owing to a read error. The sample carries other DNA sequences with the same CDR3. The chain combines TRBV2 with TRBJ1-3; D may be TRBD1 (6 bases). CDR3 length equals 16 residues. CDR1 is SNHLY and CDR2 is FYNNEI in the germline V gene. The CDR3, as DNA: TGTGCCAGTAGTGAGGGTTGGCAGGGGATCGGAAACACCATATATTTT. Translated: CASSEGWQGIGNTIYF.

The gene calls are TRBV9 and TRBJ2-7; TRBD2 agrees at 8 bases. There are 14 residues in the CDR3. CDR1 and CDR2 from the germline V gene are SGDLS and YYNGEE. Unmatched junction bases numbered 6, after V lost 3 bases and J lost 4 bases. The CDR3 reads CASSAGGAVYEQYF. The CDR3 coding sequence is TGTGCCAGCAGCGCCGGGGGGGCAGTTTACGAGCAGTACTTC.

This chain links TRBV5-5 with TRBJ1-1; D possibly corresponds to TRBD1 (6 bases). V lost 5 bases and J 2 bases, leaving 13 bases between the germline ends. Germline CDR1 reads SGHKS; CDR2 reads YYEKEE (reference sequence). The CDR3 is made up of 14 amino acids. This chain's CDR3 is CASRGAYSNTEAFF. The CDR3 nucleotides read TGTGCCAGCAGGGGGGCGTACTCCAACACTGAAGCTTTCTTT.

The CDR3 nucleotides are TGCGCCAGCAGCTTGTTTCCATTCACAGATACGCAGTATTTT. Encoded protein: CASSLFPFTDTQYF. This sequence joins TRBV5-1 and TRBJ2-3; D ambiguous. CDR1 is SGHRS, CDR2 YFSETQ, per germline. The CDR3 is 14 amino acids. Between the trimmed V and J ends, which lost 1 base and 2 bases, there was a span of 8 bases.

The J gene is TRBJ2-6, the V gene TRBV5-1; D call uncertain. V was trimmed by 5 bases and J by 0 bases, leaving 9 bases between them. The CDR3 contains 15 residues. CDR1 and CDR2 (germline): SGHRS, YFSETQ. CDR3 residues: CASRQQFSGANVLTF. As DNA, the CDR3 is TGCGCCAGCAGGCAACAGTTCTCTGGGGCCAACGTCCTGACTTTC.

The CDR3 DNA follows: TGTGCCAGCAGCGTAGGCAGGGCGGCAGCTTTCTTT. This gives the protein CASSVGRAAAFF. V and J are TRBV9 and TRBJ1-1; maybe TRBD1 (5 bases). The CDR3 spans 12 residues. Germline values: CDR1 SGDLS, CDR2 YYNGEE. With 0 bases removed from V and 10 bases from J, the gap between germline ends came to 10 bases.

This chain links TRBV18 with TRBJ1-2; the D is unclear. The CDR3 sequence is 13 residues long. V was clipped by 2 bases and J by 5 bases, with 9 bases between them. The germline V gene has CDR1 KGHSH and CDR2 LQKENI. As DNA, the CDR3 is TGTGCCAGCTCACCAAGAGAGAGGTATGGCTACACCTTC. It yields the protein CASSPRERYGYTF. The whole variable domain, filled in from reference TRBV18 and TRBJ1-2, reads NAGVMQNPRHLVRRRGQEARLRCSPMKGHSHVYWYRQLPEEGLKFMVYLQKENIIDESGMPKERFSAEFPKEGPSILRIQQVVRGDSAAYFCASSPRERYGYTFGSGTRLTVV.

The genes are TRBV9 and TRBJ2-7, with 8 bases identical to TRBD2. V lost 0 bases to trimming and J lost 3 bases; unmatched junction nucleotides: 5. The CDR3 is 15 amino acids. Looked up from germline, CDR1 is SGDLS and CDR2 is YYNGEE. The CDR3 nucleotides read TGTGCCAGCAGCGTAGGTGCTAGCGGGCTCTACGAGCAGTACTTC. The encoded protein is CASSVGASGLYEQYF.

This chain joins TRBV7-8 and TRBJ1-3, with a possible D match to TRBD1 (6 bases). Deletions cut 5 bases from V and 3 bases from J, with 14 bases between. The CDR3 has 15 residues. Germline V gene lookup returns CDR1 SGHVS and CDR2 FQNEAQ. CDR3 DNA: TGTGCCAGCAGCGTCGGGGGGCGCCTTGGAAACACCATATATTTT. Translating it yields CASSVGGRLGNTIYF. The full variable domain, in which reference TRBV7-8 and TRBJ1-3 provide the parts outside the CDR3, is GAGVSQSPRYKVAKRGQDVALRCDPISGHVSLFWYQQALGQGPEFLTYFQNEAQLDKSGLPSDRFFAERPEGSVSTLKIQRTQQEDSAVYLCASSVGGRLGNTIYFGEGSWLTVV.

This chain joins TRBV6-1 and TRBJ2-6; unclear D gene. Germline V gene sequence: CDR1 MNHNS, CDR2 SASEGT. V was clipped by 0 bases and J by 0 bases, with 3 bases between them. There are 15 residues in the CDR3. The CDR3 DNA follows: TGTGCCAGCAGTGAAGCGGCCTCTGGGGCCAACGTCCTGACTTTC. This codes for CASSEAASGANVLTF.

The J gene is TRBJ2-6, the V gene TRBV7-6, with D possibly being TRBD2 (6 bases). This CDR3 has 15 residues. V was shortened by 1 base and J by 2 bases, with 6 bases between the two germline ends. Germline values: CDR1 SGHVS, CDR2 FNYEAQ. CDR3 residues: CASSLGGAGANVLTF. The CDR3 DNA follows: TGTGCCAGCAGCTTAGGGGGGGCTGGGGCCAACGTCCTGACTTTC. The entire variable domain, with the rest obtained from reference TRBV7-6 and TRBJ2-6, is as follows: GAGVSQSPRYKVTKRGQDVALRCDPISGHVSLYWYRQALGQGPEFLTYFNYEAQQDKSGLPNDRFSAERPEGSISTLTIQRTEQRDSAMYRCASSLGGAGANVLTFGAGSRLTVL.

This rearrangement joins TRBV21-1 to TRBJ1-5; the listed D gene, TRBD1, was not tested against the DNA. TRBV21-1 is a pseudogene. CDR3 size: 15 residues. The CDR3 reads CASSVYRGLNQPQHF. For the CDR3, the DNA is TGTGCCAGCAGCGTTTACAGGGGGCTAAATCAGCCCCAGCATTTT.

This chain links TRBV27 with TRBJ1-2, with D hard to call. V was trimmed by 3 bases and J by 8 bases, leaving 16 bases between them. The CDR3 extends over 14 amino acids. The germline CDR1 and CDR2 sequences are MNHEY and SMNVEV (reference sequence). The chain's CDR3 is CASSFGDRGGGYTF. CDR3 DNA: TGTGCCAGCAGTTTCGGGGATCGGGGAGGAGGCTACACCTTC.

The gene calls are TRBV7-8 and TRBJ1-2; D remains ambiguous. The germline V and J ends were trimmed by 5 bases and 0 bases, with 13 bases remaining between them. The germline CDR1 and CDR2 sequences are SGHVS and FQNEAQ. This CDR3 has 15 residues. CDR3 nucleotides: TGTGCCAGCAGCCGCGACACAACAACTAACTATGGCTACACCTTC. Translated: CASSRDTTTNYGYTF.

The chain carries TRBV7-3 and TRBJ1-5; D is perhaps TRBD1 (5 bases). CDR1 SGHTA and CDR2 FQGTGA come from the germline V gene. The CDR3 length is 13 residues. V was clipped by 2 bases and J by 7 bases, with 9 bases between them. This CDR3 reads CASSLGGDQPQHF. The CDR3 DNA sequence: TGTGCCAGCAGCTTAGGAGGGGACCAGCCCCAGCATTTT.

The chain links TRBV5-3 to TRBJ1-1, with TRBD1 as a possible D gene (5 bases). TRBV5-3 counts as an open reading frame of uncertain function. The CDR3 has 13 amino acids. The V and J ends lost 9 bases and 6 bases respectively, with 18 bases between them. CDR3 in amino acids: CATTGLRSSEAFF. In DNA, the CDR3 is TGTGCCACTACGGGACTTCGAAGTTCTGAAGCTTTCTTT.

The V gene is TRBV5-6, the J gene TRBJ2-2, with a tentative D call TRBD1 (5 bases). With 4 bases removed from V and 3 bases from J, the gap between germline ends came to 19 bases. The CDR3 extends over 17 amino acids. Germline lookup yields CDR1 SGHDT and CDR2 YYEEEE. CDR3 residues: CASSPGLTAADTGELFF. The CDR3 DNA is TGTGCCAGCAGCCCAGGGTTGACAGCCGCCGACACCGGGGAGCTGTTTTTT. Full variable domain (rest looked up from reference TRBV5-6 and TRBJ2-2): DAGVTQSPTHLIKTRGQQVTLRCSPKSGHDTVSWYQQALGQGPQFIFQYYEEEERQRGNFPDRFSGHQFPNYSSELNVNALLLGDSALYLCASSPGLTAADTGELFFGEGSRLTVL.

The chain joins TRBV11-1 to TRBJ2-7; maybe TRBD2 (7 bases). Germline values: CDR1 SGHAT, CDR2 FQDESV (reference sequence). The CDR3 sequence is 14 residues long. V was cut by 3 bases and J by 1 base, with 10 bases left in between. The CDR3 region is CASSFGGQSYEQYF. DNA for the CDR3: TGTGCCAGCAGCTTCGGGGGGCAATCCTACGAGCAGTACTTC.

Concerning this clone itself: The junction differs from germline at one of its ends, possibly a read error. This rearrangement joins TRBV7-9 to TRBJ2-7, with D perhaps TRBD2 (6 bases). Germline V lookup: CDR1 SEHNR, CDR2 FQNEAQ (reference sequence). The CDR3 contains 15 residues. CDR3 sequence: CASSLAPTVPGVGNF. Written as DNA, the CDR3 is TGTGCCAGCAGCTTAGCACCTACAGTTCCGGGAGTAGGAAATTTC.

This chain connects TRBV11-2 to TRBJ1-6; 7 positions match TRBD1. With 8 bases clipped from V and 7 bases from J, the junction kept 11 bases outside the gene matches. Germline values: CDR1 SGHAT, CDR2 FQNNGV. The CDR3 has 15 residues. Here the CDR3 reads CASQRGAGGNSPLHF. In nucleotides, the CDR3 is TGTGCCAGCCAGAGGGGGGCAGGGGGAAATTCACCCCTCCACTTT.

The V gene is TRBV29-1, the J gene TRBJ1-1, with TRBD1 identical over 7 bases. Per the germline V gene, CDR1 is SQVTM and CDR2 is ANQGSEA. The trim removed 1 base at V and 7 bases at J, leaving 6 bases unmatched. The CDR3 runs to 13 residues. CDR3 sequence reads: CSVEGQGFVEAFF. The CDR3 nucleotides read TGCAGCGTTGAAGGACAGGGTTTCGTTGAAGCTTTCTTT.

The CDR3 sequence is CASSAPGQGAGELFF. CDR3 bases: TGTGCCAGCAGCGCTCCGGGACAGGGGGCCGGGGAGCTGTTTTTT. The V call is TRBV5-4, the J call TRBJ2-2; 11 bases line up with TRBD1. The CDR3 runs 15 residues. J lost 6 bases, V lost 4 bases, and 5 bases had no gene match. Germline assignment: CDR1 SGHNT and CDR2 YYREEE (reference sequence).